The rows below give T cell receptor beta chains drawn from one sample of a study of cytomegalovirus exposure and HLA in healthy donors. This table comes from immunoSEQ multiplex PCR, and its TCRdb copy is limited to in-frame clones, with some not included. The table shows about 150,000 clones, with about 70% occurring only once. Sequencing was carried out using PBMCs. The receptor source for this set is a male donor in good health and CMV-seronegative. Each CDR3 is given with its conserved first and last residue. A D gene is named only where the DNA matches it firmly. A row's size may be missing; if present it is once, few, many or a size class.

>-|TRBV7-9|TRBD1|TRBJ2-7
TGTTCCAGCAGCTTATTTGGGACAGGGGGGCTTCAGCAGTACTTC
CSSSLFGTGGLQQYF
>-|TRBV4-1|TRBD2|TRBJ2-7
TGCGCCAGCAGCCAGGGTATTCTAGCGGGGGCCTACGAGCAGTACTTC
CASSQGILAGAYEQYF
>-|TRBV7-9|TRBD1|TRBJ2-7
TGTGCCAGCAGCCCCACGACAGGGCACTACGAGCAGTACTTC
CASSPTTGHYEQYF
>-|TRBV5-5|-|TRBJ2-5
TGTGCCAGCAGCACGACAGAACAAGAGACCCAGTACTTC
CASSTTEQETQYF
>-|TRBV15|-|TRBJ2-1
TGTGCCACCAGCCCCCTCAGAGCAGGGGACAATGAGCAGTTCTTC
CATSPLRAGDNEQFF
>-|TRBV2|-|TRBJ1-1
TGTGCCAGCAGTAAAGACAGAAACACTGAAGCTTTCTTT
CASSKDRNTEAFF
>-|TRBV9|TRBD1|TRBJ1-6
TGTGCCAGCAGCACTGGACAGGTTTTAACACCCCTCCACTTT
CASSTGQVLTPLHF
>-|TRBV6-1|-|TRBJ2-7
TGTGCCAGCAAGGGCCAAGACAGCTCCTACGAGCAGTACTTC
CASKGQDSSYEQYF
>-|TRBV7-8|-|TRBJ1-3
TGTGCCAGCAGCGGAGGACGGATCGCCTCTGGAAACACCATATATTTT
CASSGGRIASGNTIYF
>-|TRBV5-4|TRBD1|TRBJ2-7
TGTGCCAGCAGCCGCCCGGGACAGGGAGCATACGAGCAGTACTTC
CASSRPGQGAYEQYF
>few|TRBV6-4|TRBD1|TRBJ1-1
TGTGCCAGCAGTGACTCGCAGGGGGCGGCTTTCTTT
CASSDSQGAAFF
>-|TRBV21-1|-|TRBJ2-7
TGTGCCAGCAGCCCCCGGGACAGGGACATCGGGCAGTACTTC
CASSPRDRDIGQYF
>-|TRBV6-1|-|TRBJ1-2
TGTGCCAGCAGTGTCGCCAGGGGTACTGGCTACACCTTC
CASSVARGTGYTF
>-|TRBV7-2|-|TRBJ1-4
TGTGCCAGCAGCTCGGGGGGCTATGAAAAACTGTTTTTT
CASSSGGYEKLFF
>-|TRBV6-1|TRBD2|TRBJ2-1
TGTGCCAGCAAATTAGGACTAGCGGGAGGTAATGAGCAGTTCTTC
CASKLGLAGGNEQFF
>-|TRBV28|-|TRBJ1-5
TGTGCCAGCAGTCCAGGGAAAGGGCATGGTCAGCCCCAGCATTTT
CASSPGKGHGQPQHF
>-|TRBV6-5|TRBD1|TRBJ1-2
TGTGCCAGCAGTTACTGGCCAGCAGGGGGCTATGGCTACACCTTC
CASSYWPAGGYGYTF
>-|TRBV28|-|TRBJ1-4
TGTGCCAGCAGTTTAAACGGCGGTGAAAAACTGTTTTTT
CASSLNGGEKLFF
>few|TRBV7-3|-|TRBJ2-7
TGTGCCAGCAGCTTCTTCGAGACAGGTCCCTACAACTCCTACGAGCAGTACTTC
CASSFFETGPYNSYEQYF
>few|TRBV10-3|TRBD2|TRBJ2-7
TGTGCCACCTCCTATCCGGGACTAGCGGGGGCCTACTCCTACGAGCAGTACTTC
CATSYPGLAGAYSYEQYF
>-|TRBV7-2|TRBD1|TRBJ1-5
TGTGCCAGCAGCTTTCGACAGGGGAATCAGCCCCAGCATTTT
CASSFRQGNQPQHF
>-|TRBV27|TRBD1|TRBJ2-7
TGTGCCAGCACCTTCACCTCCGGGACAGGGGGCTACGAGCAGTACTTC
CASTFTSGTGGYEQYF
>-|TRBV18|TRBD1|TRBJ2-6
TGTGCCAGCTCACCTACGCGACAGGGGCTCCTAGAGGCCAACGTCCTGACTTTC
CASSPTRQGLLEANVLTF
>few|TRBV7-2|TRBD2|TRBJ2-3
TGTGCCAGCAGCTTAGCCAGCGGGGGGATAACTAGCACAGATACGCAGTATTTT
CASSLASGGITSTDTQYF